This T cell receptor beta chain is from a study of metastatic and nonmetastatic thyroid tumors. This CDR3 is 14 amino acids long. Germline CDR1 is LNHDA and CDR2 is SQIVND (reference sequence). V was cut by 3 bases and J by 10 bases, with 18 bases left in between. This clone has more than one count but fewer than ten. Antigen unknown. Study findings and constraints: Versus benign nodules, malignant thyroid tumors reportedly had significantly higher TCR beta diversity, in blood and tumor.

There were no patients who had received any treatment before thyroid surgery. TCRdb reassembled clones from the PCR reads with MiXCR. The data contain over 25,000 clones, over 15% of them singletons. The material sequenced was blood. V usage is TRBV19 and J usage is TRBJ1-2; D possibly corresponds to TRBD1 (5 bases). The sequence was obtained from a female donor with papillary thyroid cancer or a benign thyroid nodule (not recorded which). Some clones in this sample may be carry-over from other donors' samples. CDR3 sequence reads: CASSISVDSRVYTF. The CDR3 DNA reads TGTGCCAGTAGTATTTCGGTGGATTCCAGGGTCTACACCTTC.